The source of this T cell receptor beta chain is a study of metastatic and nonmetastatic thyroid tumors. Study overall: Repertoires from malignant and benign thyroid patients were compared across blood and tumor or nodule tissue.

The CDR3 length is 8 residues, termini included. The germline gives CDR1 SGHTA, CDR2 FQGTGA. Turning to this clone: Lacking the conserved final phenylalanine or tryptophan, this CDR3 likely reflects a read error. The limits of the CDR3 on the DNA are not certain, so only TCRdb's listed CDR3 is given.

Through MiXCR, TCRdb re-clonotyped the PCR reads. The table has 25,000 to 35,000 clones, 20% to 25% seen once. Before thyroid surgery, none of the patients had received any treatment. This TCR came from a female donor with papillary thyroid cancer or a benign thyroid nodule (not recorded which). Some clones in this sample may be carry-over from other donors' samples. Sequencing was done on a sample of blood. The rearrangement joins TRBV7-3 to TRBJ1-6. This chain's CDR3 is CASSDGLA.